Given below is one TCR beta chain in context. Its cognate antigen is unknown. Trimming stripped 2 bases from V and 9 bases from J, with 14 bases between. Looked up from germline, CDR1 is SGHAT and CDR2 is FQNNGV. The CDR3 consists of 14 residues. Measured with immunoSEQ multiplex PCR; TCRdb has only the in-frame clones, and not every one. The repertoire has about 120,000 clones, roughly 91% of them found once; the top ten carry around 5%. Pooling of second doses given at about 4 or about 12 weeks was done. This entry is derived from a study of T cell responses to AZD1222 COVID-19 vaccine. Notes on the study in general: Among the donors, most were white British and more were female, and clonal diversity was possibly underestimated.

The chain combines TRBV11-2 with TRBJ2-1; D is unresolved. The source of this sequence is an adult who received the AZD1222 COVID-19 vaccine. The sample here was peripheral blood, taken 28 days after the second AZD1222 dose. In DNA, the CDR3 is TGTGCCAGCAGCTTATCTGGTGCGGTGGGTGAGCAGTTCTTC. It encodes CASSLSGAVGEQFF.